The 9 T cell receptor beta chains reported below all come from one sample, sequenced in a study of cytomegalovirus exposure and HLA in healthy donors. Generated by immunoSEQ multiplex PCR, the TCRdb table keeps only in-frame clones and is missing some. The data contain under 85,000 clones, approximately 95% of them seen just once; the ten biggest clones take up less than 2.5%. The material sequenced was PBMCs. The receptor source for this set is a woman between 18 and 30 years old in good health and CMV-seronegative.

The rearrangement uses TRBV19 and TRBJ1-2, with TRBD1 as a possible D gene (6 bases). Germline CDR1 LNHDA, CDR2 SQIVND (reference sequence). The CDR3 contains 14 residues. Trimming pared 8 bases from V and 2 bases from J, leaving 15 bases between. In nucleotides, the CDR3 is TGTGCCAGTCTCAATAACAGGGAGAACTATGGCTACACCTTC. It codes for CASLNNRENYGYTF.

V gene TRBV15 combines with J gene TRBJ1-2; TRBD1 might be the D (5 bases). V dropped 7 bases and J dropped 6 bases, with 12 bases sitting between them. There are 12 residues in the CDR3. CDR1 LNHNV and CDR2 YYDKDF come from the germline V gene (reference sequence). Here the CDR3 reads CATNRGEDGYTF. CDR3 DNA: TGTGCCACCAACCGGGGGGAGGATGGCTACACCTTC.

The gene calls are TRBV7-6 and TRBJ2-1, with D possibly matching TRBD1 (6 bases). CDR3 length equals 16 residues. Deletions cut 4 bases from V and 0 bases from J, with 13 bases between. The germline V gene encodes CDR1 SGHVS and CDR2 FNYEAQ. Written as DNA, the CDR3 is TGTGCCAGCAGCTCCATAGACAGGAGCTCCTACAATGAGCAGTTCTTC. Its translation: CASSSIDRSSYNEQFF.

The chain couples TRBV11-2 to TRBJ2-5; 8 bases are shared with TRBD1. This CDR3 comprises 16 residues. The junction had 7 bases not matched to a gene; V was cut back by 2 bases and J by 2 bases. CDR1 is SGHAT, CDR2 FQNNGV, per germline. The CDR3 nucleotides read TGTGCCAGCAGCTTAACCTTAGACAGGGGTCAAGAGACCCAGTACTTC. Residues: CASSLTLDRGQETQYF.

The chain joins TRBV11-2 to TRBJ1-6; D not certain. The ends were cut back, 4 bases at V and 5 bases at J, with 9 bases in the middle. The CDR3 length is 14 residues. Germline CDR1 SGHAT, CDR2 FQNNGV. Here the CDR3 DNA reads TGTGCCAGCAGCTCCAGATTCGATAATTCACCCCTCCACTTT. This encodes CASSSRFDNSPLHF.

CDR3 residues: CASSPTVMNTEAFF. In DNA form, the CDR3 reads TGCGCCAGCAGCCCCACAGTAATGAACACTGAAGCTTTCTTT. The chain is built from TRBV4-1 and TRBJ1-1; D not resolved. Germline V gene sequence: CDR1 MGHRA, CDR2 YSYEKL. This CDR3 comprises 14 residues. Trimming removed 4 bases at V and 0 bases at J, with 9 bases between.

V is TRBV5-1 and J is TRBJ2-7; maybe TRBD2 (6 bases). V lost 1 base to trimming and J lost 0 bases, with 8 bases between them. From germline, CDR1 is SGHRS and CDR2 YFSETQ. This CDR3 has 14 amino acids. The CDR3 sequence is CASSLLGSSYEQYF. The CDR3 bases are TGCGCCAGCAGCTTGCTCGGGAGCTCCTACGAGCAGTACTTC.

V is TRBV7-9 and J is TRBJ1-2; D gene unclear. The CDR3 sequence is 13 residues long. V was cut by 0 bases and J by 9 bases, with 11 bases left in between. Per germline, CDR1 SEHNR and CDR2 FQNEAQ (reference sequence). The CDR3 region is CASSLANGDSYTF. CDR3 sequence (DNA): TGTGCCAGCAGCTTAGCGAACGGAGATAGCTACACCTTC.

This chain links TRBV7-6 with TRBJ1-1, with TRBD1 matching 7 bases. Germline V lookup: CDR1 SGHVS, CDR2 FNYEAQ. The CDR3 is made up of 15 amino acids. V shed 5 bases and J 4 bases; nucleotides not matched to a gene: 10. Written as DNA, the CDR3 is TGTGCCAGCAGCGAGTTAGGGACAGTCTCCACTGAAGCTTTCTTT. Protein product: CASSELGTVSTEAFF.